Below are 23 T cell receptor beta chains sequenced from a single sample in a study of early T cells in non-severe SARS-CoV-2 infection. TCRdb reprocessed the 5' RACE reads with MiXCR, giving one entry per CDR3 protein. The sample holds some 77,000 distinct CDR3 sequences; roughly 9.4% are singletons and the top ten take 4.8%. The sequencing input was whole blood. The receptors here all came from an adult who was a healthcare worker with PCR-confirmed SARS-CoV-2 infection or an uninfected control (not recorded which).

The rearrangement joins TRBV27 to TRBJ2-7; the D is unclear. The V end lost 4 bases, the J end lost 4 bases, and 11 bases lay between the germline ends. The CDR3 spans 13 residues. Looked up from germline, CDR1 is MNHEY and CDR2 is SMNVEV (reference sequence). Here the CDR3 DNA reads TGTGCCAGCAGTTGGGGTGACCATTACGAGCAGTACTTC. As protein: CASSWGDHYEQYF.

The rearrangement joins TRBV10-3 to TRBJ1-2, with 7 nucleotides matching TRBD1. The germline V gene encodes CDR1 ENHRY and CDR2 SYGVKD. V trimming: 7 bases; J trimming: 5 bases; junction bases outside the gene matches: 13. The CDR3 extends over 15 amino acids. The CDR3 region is CAIKLETGEQYGYTF. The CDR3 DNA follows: TGTGCCATCAAGCTCGAAACAGGGGAACAGTATGGCTACACCTTC.

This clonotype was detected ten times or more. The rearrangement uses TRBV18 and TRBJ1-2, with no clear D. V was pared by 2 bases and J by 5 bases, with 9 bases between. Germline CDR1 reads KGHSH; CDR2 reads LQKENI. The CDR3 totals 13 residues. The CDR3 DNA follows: TGTGCCAGCTCACCATCTCTGGGGTATGGCTACACCTTC. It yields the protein CASSPSLGYGYTF.

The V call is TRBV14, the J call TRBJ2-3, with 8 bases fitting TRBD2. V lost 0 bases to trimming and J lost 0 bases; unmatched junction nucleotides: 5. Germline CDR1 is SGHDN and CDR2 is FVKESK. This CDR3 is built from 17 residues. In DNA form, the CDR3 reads TGTGCCAGCAGCCAAGACCTTAGCGGGACAAGCACAGATACGCAGTATTTT. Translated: CASSQDLSGTSTDTQYF.

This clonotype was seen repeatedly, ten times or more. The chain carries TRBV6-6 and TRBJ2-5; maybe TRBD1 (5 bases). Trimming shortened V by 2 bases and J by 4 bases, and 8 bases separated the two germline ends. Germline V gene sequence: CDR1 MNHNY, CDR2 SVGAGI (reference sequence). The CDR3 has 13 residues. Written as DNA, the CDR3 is TGTGCCAGCAGTTACCAGGGTATAGAGACCCAGTACTTC. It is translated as CASSYQGIETQYF.

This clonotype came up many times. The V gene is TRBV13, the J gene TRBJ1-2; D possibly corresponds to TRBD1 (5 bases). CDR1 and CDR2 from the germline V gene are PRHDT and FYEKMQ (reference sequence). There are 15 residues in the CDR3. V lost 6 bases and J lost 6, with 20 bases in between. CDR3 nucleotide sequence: TGTGCCAGCAGTCCTCCGGGACGGGGTTTTAATGGCTACACCTTC. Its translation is CASSPPGRGFNGYTF.

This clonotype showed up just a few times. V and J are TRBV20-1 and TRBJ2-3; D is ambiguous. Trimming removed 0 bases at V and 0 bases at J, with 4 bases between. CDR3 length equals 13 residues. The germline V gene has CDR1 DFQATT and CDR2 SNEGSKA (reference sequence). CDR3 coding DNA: TGCAGTGCTAGAGATCACAGCACAGATACGCAGTATTTT. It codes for CSARDHSTDTQYF.

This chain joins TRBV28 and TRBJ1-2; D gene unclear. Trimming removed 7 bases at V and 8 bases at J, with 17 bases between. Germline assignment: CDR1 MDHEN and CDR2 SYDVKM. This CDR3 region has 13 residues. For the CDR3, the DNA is TGTGCCAGCACCCCGCCGGGGATCTTGGGCTACACCTTC. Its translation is CASTPPGILGYTF.

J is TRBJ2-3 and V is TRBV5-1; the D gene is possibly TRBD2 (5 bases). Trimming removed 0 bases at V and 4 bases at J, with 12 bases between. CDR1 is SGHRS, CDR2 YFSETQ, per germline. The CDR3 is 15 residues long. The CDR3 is CASSLEAGGADTQYF. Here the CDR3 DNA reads TGCGCCAGCAGCTTGGAGGCGGGTGGAGCAGATACGCAGTATTTT. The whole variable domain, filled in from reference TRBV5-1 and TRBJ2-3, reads KAGVTQTPRYLIKTRGQQVTLSCSPISGHRSVSWYQQTPGQGLQFLFEYFSETQRNKGNFPGRFSGRQFSNSRSEMNVSTLELGDSALYLCASSLEAGGADTQYFGPGTRLTVL.

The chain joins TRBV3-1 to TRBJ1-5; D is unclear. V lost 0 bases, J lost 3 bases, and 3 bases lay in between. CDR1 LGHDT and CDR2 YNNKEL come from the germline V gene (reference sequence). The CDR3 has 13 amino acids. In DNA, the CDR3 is TGTGCCAGCAGCCAAGATCTCAATCAGCCCCAGCATTTT. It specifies CASSQDLNQPQHF. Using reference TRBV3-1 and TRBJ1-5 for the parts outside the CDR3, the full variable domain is DTAVSQTPKYLVTQMGNDKSIKCEQNLGHDTMYWYKQDSKKFLKIMFSYNNKELIINETVPNRFSPKSPDKAHLNLHINSLELGDSAVYFCASSQDLNQPQHFGDGTRLSIL.

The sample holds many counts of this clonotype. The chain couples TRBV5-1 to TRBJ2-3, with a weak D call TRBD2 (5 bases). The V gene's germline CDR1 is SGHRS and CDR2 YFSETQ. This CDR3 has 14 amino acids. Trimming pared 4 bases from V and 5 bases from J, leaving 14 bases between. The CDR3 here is CASSPEGSGDTQYF. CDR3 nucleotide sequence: TGCGCCAGCAGCCCCGAGGGTTCTGGAGATACGCAGTATTTT.

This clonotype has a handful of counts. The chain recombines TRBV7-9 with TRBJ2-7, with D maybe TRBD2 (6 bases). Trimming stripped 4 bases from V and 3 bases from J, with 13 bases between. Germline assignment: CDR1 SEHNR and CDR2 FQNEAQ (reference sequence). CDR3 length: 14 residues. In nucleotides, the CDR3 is TGTGCCAGCAGCTCGCGCCTGGGAGGCTACGAGCAGTACTTC. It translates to CASSSRLGGYEQYF.

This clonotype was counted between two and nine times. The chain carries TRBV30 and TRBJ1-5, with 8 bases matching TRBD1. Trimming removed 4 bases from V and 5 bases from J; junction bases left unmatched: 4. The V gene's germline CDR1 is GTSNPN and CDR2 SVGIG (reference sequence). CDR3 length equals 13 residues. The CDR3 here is CAWTDRVDQPQHF. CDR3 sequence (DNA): TGTGCCTGGACGGACAGGGTGGATCAGCCCCAGCATTTT.

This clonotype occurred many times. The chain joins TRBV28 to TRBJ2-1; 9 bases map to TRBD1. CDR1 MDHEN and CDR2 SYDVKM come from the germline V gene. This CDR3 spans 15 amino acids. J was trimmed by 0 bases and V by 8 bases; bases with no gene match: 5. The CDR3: CASLGQGNSYNEQFF. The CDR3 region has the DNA TGTGCCAGCCTAGGACAGGGGAACTCCTACAATGAGCAGTTCTTC.

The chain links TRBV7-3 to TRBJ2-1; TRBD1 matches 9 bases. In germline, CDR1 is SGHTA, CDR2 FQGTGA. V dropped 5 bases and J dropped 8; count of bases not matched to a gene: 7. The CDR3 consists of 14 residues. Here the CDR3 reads CASSLGTGSHEQFF. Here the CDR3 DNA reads TGTGCCAGCAGCCTTGGGACAGGGTCCCATGAGCAGTTCTTC.

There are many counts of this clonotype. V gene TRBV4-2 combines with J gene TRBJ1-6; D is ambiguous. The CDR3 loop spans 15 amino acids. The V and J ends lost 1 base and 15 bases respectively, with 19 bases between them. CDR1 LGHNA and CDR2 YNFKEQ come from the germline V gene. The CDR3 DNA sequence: TGTGCCAGCAGCCAAGTCGAGCCAGTTGGAGGTCGCCTCCACTTT. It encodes CASSQVEPVGGRLHF.

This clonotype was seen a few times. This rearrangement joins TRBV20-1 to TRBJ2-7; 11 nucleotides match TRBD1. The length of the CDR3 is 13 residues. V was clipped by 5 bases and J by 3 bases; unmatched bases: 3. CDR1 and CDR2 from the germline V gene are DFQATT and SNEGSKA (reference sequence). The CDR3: CSAGGTGGYEQYF. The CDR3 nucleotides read TGCAGTGCTGGCGGGACAGGGGGCTACGAGCAGTACTTC.

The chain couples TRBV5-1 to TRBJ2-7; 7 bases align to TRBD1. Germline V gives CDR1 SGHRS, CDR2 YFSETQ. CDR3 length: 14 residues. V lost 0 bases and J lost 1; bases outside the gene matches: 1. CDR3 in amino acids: CASSLDRGSYEQYF. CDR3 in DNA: TGCGCCAGCAGCTTGGACAGGGGATCCTACGAGCAGTACTTC.

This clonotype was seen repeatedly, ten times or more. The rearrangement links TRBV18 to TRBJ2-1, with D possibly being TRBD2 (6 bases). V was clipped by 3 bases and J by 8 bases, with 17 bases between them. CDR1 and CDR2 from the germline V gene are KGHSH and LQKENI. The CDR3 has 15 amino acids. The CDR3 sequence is CASSPGGTTKDEQFF. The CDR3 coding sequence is TGTGCCAGCTCACCGGGAGGTACTACGAAGGATGAGCAGTTCTTC. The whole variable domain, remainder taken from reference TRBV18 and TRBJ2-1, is NAGVMQNPRHLVRRRGQEARLRCSPMKGHSHVYWYRQLPEEGLKFMVYLQKENIIDESGMPKERFSAEFPKEGPSILRIQQVVRGDSAAYFCASSPGGTTKDEQFFGPGTRLTVL.

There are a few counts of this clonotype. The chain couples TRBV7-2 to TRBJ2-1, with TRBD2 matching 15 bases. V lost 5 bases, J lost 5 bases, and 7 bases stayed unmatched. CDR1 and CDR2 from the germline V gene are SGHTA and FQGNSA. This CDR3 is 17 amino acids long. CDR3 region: CASSRTSGRGGDNEQFF. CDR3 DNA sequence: TGTGCCAGCAGCCGGACTAGCGGGAGGGGAGGAGACAATGAGCAGTTCTTC.

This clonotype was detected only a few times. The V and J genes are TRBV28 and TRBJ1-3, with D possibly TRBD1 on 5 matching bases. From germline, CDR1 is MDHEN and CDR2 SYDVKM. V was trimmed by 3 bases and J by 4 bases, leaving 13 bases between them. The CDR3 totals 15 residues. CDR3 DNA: TGTGCCAGCAGTTTTGGGACCACTCGGGGAAACACCATATATTTT. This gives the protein CASSFGTTRGNTIYF.

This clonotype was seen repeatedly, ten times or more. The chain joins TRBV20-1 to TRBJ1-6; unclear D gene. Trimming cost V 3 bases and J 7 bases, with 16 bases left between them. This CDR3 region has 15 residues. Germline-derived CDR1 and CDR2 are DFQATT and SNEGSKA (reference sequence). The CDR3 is CSASPSAGVNSPLHF. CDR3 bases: TGCAGTGCTAGTCCATCGGCAGGTGTCAATTCACCCCTCCACTTT.

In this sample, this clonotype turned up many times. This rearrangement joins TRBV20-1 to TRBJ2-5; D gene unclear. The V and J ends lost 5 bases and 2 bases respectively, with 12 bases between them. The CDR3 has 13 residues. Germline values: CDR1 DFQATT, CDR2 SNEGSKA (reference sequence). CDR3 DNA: TGCAGTGCTCTTAGTTTCTTGCAAGAGACCCAGTACTTC. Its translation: CSALSFLQETQYF.